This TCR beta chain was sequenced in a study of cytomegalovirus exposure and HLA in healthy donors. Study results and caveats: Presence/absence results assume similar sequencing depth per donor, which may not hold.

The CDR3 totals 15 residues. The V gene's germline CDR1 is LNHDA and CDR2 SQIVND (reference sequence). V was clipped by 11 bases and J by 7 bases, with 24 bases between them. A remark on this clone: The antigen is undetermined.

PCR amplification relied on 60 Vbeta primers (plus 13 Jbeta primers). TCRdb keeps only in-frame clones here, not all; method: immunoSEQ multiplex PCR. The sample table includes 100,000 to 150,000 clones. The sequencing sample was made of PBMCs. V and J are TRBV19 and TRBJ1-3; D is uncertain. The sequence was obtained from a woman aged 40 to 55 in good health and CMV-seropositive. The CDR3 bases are TGTGCCTCTCACCCAAACGGAGGAGCGTACAACACCATATATTTT. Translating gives CASHPNGGAYNTIYF.